The rows below give T cell receptor beta chains drawn from one sample of a study of vaccination effects on CD4 cells after COVID-19. Their recognized antigens are unknown. The data were produced by immunoSEQ multiplex PCR, yet TCRdb's version contains in-frame clones alone and is incomplete. The sample has about 59,000 clones, about 73% seen once. Sequencing used CD4+ T cells from PBMCs cultured with HCoV-OC43 spike peptides, obtained after COVID-19 vaccination. These receptor sequences come from a human donor who received a COVID-19 vaccine. CDR3s include the opening cysteine and the closing phenylalanine or tryptophan. Each record gives: V gene, D gene, J gene, clone size, CDR3 protein, CDR3 DNA. D genes are given only for firm matches. For some rows the clone size is stated as once, few or many, or as a class when expanded; others skip it.

TRBV30	-	TRBJ2-1	-	CAWSGGLLINEQFF	TGTGCCTGGAGTGGGGGGCTATTAATAAATGAGCAGTTCTTC
TRBV6-2/TRBV6-3	-	TRBJ2-5	-	CASSYHGGGAETQYF	TGTGCCAGCAGTTACCACGGAGGGGGCGCAGAGACCCAGTACTTC
TRBV7-3	TRBD1	TRBJ2-3	-	CASSAQGADTQYF	TGTGCCAGCAGCGCCCAGGGGGCAGATACGCAGTATTTT
TRBV19	-	TRBJ1-3	-	CASSIVPDRSGNTIYF	TGTGCCAGTAGTATCGTACCGGACCGAAGCGGAAACACCATATATTTT
TRBV19	TRBD1	TRBJ2-5	-	CASTKDRNQETQYF	TGTGCCAGTACCAAGGACAGGAACCAAGAGACCCAGTACTTC
TRBV6-2/TRBV6-3	-	TRBJ2-5	-	CASSYLTYQETQYF	TGTGCCAGCAGTTACCTAACCTACCAAGAGACCCAGTACTTC
TRBV6-5	-	TRBJ1-5	-	CASSHRTASNQPQHF	TGTGCCAGCAGTCACCGGACAGCTAGCAATCAGCCCCAGCATTTT
TRBV28	-	TRBJ1-6	-	CASSSAGFSYNSPLHF	TGTGCCAGCAGTTCAGCCGGATTTTCCTATAATTCACCCCTCCACTTT
TRBV6-5	-	TRBJ1-2	once	CASSYSWPTYGYTF	TGTGCCAGCAGTTACTCATGGCCGACCTATGGCTACACCTTC
TRBV5-1	-	TRBJ2-2	-	CASSFQGADTGELFF	TGCGCCAGCAGCTTCCAAGGTGCGGACACCGGGGAGCTGTTTTTT
TRBV10-2	-	TRBJ2-4	-	CASSEPPMRAKNIQYF	TGCGCCAGCAGTGAGCCCCCCATGAGGGCCAAAAACATTCAGTACTTC
TRBV7-2	-	TRBJ2-1	-	CASSFHPQVLFF	TGTGCCAGCAGCTTCCATCCACAGGTTCTGTTCTTC
TRBV7-2	TRBD2	TRBJ2-5	-	CASSLRGRETQYF	TGTGCCAGCAGCTTGCGGGGGAGAGAGACCCAGTACTTC
TRBV5-1	-	TRBJ1-4	-	CASSEGTTNEKLFF	TGCGCCAGCAGCGAAGGGACGACTAATGAAAAACTGTTTTTT
TRBV12-5	TRBD2	TRBJ2-2	few	CASDGGGFRELFF	TGTGCTAGTGACGGCGGGGGGTTTAGGGAGCTGTTTTTT
TRBV30	-	TRBJ1-2	few	CAWRSGRIHGYTF	TGTGCCTGGAGGAGCGGGAGGATCCATGGCTACACCTTC
TRBV7-8	-	TRBJ2-5	-	CASRPIQGRETQYF	TGTGCCAGCAGACCTATACAGGGTAGGGAGACCCAGTACTTC
TRBV18	-	TRBJ1-5	-	CASSPIQGPENQPQHF	TGTGCCAGCTCACCTATACAGGGCCCCGAAAATCAGCCCCAGCATTTT
TRBV10-2	TRBD1	TRBJ1-2	-	CASSEPGQGIYGYTF	TGCGCCAGCAGTGAACCGGGACAGGGTATCTATGGCTACACCTTC
TRBV5-1	-	TRBJ1-1	once	CASSLVPEKTTEAFF	TGCGCCAGCAGCTTGGTCCCCGAAAAGACGACTGAAGCTTTCTTT
TRBV19	TRBD1	TRBJ1-2	few	CASSHRGPYGYTF	TGTGCCAGTAGCCACAGGGGGCCTTATGGCTACACCTTC
TRBV10-1	-	TRBJ1-5	few	CASSDFTNRVDQPQHF	TGCGCCAGCAGTGACTTTACTAACAGGGTCGACCAGCCCCAGCATTTT
TRBV9	TRBD1	TRBJ1-5	-	CASSETPGQGNNQPQHF	TGTGCCAGCAGCGAAACACCGGGACAGGGGAACAATCAGCCCCAGCATTTT
TRBV5-1	-	TRBJ2-3	-	CASSPGTGASSTDTQYF	TGCGCCAGCAGTCCTGGCACCGGGGCCTCTAGCACAGATACGCAGTATTTT
TRBV29-1	-	TRBJ1-2	-	CSVVQGDYGYTF	TGCAGCGTTGTTCAGGGAGACTATGGCTACACCTTC
TRBV19	-	TRBJ2-1	-	CASSIPTEQFF	TGTGCCAGTAGTATCCCTACTGAGCAGTTCTTC
TRBV4-2	TRBD1	TRBJ1-5	-	CASSPDYRGNQPQHF	TGTGCCAGCAGCCCGGATTACAGGGGGAATCAGCCCCAGCATTTT
TRBV7-2	TRBD2	TRBJ2-3	-	CASSPSGGATTQYF	TGTGCCAGCAGCCCTAGCGGGGGGGCCACCACGCAGTATTTT
TRBV15	-	TRBJ2-5	-	CATSRRDGVQETQYF	TGTGCCACCAGCCGCCGCGACGGGGTCCAAGAGACCCAGTACTTC
TRBV6-6	-	TRBJ1-2	few	CASSPTPNYGYTF	TGTGCCAGCAGTCCGACCCCTAACTATGGCTACACCTTC
TRBV4-1	-	TRBJ2-4	few	CASSQGLQTTGAKNIQYF	TGCGCCAGCAGCCAAGGGCTACAGACCACGGGAGCCAAAAACATTCAGTACTTC
TRBV10-3	-	TRBJ1-5	-	CAISEPLNPGTGNQPQHF	TGTGCCATCAGTGAGCCGCTCAATCCCGGGACTGGCAATCAGCCCCAGCATTTT
TRBV10-3	TRBD1	TRBJ2-5	few	CAISGTGQETQYF	TGTGCCATCAGTGGGACAGGCCAAGAGACCCAGTACTTC
TRBV4-1	-	TRBJ1-1	-	CASSQRDGRNTEAFF	TGCGCCAGCAGCCAAAGGGACGGGAGAAACACTGAAGCTTTCTTT
TRBV5-1	TRBD1	TRBJ1-3	-	CASSHDRGSGNTIYF	TGCGCCAGCAGCCATGACAGGGGCTCTGGAAACACCATATATTTT
TRBV19	-	TRBJ2-3	-	CASSISGGTDTQYF	TGTGCCAGTAGTATCTCGGGTGGAACAGATACGCAGTATTTT